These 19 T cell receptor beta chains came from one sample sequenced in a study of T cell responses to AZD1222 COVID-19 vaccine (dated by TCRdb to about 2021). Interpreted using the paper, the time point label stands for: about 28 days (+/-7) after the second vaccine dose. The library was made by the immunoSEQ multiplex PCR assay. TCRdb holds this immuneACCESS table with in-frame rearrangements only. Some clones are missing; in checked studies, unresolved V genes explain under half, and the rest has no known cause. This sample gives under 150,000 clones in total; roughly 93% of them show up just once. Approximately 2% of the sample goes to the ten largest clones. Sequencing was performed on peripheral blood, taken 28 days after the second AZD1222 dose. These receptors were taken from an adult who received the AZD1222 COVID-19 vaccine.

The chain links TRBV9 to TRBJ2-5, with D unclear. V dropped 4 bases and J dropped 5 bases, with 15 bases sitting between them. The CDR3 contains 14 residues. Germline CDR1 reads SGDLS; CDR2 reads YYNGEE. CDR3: CASSITDSGETQYF. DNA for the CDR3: TGTGCCAGCAGCATTACTGACTCGGGCGAGACCCAGTACTTC.

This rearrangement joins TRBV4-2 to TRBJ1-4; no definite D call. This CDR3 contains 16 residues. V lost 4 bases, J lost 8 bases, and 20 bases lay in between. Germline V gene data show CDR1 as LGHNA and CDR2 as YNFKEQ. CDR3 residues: CASSPRGEDRREKLFF. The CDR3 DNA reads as TGTGCCAGCAGCCCCCGTGGAGAGGACCGTCGAGAAAAACTGTTTTTT.

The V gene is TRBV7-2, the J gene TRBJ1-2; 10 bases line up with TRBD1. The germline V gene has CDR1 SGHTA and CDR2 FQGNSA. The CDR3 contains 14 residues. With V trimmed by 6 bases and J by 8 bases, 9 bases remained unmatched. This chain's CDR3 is CASRPTGGAQGYTF. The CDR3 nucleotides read TGTGCCAGCAGACCGACAGGGGGCGCGCAAGGCTACACCTTC.

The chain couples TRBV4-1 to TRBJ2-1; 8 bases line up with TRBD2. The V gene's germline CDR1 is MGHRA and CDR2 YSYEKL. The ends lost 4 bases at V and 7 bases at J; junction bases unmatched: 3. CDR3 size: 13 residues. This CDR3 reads CASSPGGRNEQFF. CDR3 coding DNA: TGCGCCAGCAGCCCGGGGGGGCGGAATGAGCAGTTCTTC.

The CDR3 bases are TGTGCCAGCAGTCCTAACAGGGGGTCCCAAGAGACCCAGTACTTC. Translating it yields CASSPNRGSQETQYF. The genes are TRBV6-5 and TRBJ2-5, with 8 bases that match TRBD1. V shed 5 bases, J shed 1 base, and the junction held 6 bases outside the gene matches. This CDR3 has 15 amino acids. Germline CDR1 is MNHEY and CDR2 is SVGAGI.

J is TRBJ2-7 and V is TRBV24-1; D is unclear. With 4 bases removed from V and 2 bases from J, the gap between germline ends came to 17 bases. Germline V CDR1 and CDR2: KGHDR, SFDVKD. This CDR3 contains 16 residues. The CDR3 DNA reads TGTGCCACCAGTGACTCTGACCTCGGGTTCCCCTACGAGCAGTACTTC. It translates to CATSDSDLGFPYEQYF.

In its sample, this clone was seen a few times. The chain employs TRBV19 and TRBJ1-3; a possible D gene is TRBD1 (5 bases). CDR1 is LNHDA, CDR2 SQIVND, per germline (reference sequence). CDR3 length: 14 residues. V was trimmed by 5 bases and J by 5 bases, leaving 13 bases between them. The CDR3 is CASSEQGSRNTIYF. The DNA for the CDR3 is TGTGCCAGTAGTGAGCAGGGATCTCGAAACACCATATATTTT.

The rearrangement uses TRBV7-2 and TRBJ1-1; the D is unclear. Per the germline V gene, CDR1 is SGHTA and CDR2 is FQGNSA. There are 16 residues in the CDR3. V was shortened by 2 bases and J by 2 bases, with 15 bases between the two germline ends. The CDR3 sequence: CASSLLSPNSNTEAFF. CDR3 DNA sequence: TGTGCCAGCAGCTTACTATCCCCTAATAGTAACACTGAAGCTTTCTTT. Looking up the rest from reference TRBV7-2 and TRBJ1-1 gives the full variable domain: GAGVSQSPSNKVTEKGKDVELRCDPISGHTALYWYRQSLGQGLEFLIYFQGNSAPDKSGLPSDRFSAERTGGSVSTLTIQRTQQEDSAVYLCASSLLSPNSNTEAFFGQGTRLTVV.

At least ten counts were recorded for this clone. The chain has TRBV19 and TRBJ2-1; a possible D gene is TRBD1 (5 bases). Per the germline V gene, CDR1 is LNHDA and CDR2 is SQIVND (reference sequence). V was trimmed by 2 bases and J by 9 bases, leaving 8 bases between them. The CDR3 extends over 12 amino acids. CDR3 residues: CASSIWGGEQFF. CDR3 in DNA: TGTGCCAGTAGTATATGGGGCGGTGAGCAGTTCTTC. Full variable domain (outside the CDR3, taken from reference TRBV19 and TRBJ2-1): DGGITQSPKYLFRKEGQNVTLSCEQNLNHDAMYWYRQDPGQGLRLIYYSQIVNDFQKGDIAEGYSVSREKKESFPLTVTSAQKNPTAFYLCASSIWGGEQFFGPGTRLTVL.

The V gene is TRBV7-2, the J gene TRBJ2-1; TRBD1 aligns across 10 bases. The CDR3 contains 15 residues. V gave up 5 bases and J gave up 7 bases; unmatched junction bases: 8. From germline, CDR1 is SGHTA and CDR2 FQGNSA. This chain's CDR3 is CASSLTPGQGNEQFF. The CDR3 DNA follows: TGTGCCAGCAGCCTAACCCCGGGACAGGGGAATGAGCAGTTCTTC.

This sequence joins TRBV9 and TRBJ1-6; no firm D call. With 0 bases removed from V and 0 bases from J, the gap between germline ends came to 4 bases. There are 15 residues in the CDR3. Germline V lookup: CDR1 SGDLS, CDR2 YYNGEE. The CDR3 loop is CASSVGGSYNSPLHF. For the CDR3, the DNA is TGTGCCAGCAGCGTAGGAGGCTCCTATAATTCACCCCTCCACTTT. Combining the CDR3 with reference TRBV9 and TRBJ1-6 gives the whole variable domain DSGVTQTPKHLITATGQRVTLRCSPRSGDLSVYWYQQSLDQGLQFLIQYYNGEERAKGNILERFSAQQFPDLHSELNLSSLELGDSALYFCASSVGGSYNSPLHFGNGTRLTVT.

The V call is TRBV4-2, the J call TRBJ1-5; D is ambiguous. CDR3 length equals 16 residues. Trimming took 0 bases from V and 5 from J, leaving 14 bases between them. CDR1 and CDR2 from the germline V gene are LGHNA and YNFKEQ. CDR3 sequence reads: CASSQDSSRGDQPQHF. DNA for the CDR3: TGTGCCAGCAGCCAAGATAGCAGTCGAGGCGATCAGCCCCAGCATTTT.

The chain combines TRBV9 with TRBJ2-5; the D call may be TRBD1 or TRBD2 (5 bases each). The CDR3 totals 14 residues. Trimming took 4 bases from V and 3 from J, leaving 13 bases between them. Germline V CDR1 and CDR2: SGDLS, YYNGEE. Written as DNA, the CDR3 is TGTGCCAGCAGCCAAGTACTAGGGGAAGAGACCCAGTACTTC. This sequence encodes CASSQVLGEETQYF.

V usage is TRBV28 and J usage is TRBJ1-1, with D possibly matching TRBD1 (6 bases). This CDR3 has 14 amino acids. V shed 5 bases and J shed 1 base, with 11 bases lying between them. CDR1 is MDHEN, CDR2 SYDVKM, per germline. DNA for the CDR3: TGTGCCAGCAGTCTAATCAGGGGGAACACTGAAGCTTTCTTT. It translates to CASSLIRGNTEAFF.

CDR3 loop: CASRATGLAGNTIYF. The CDR3 DNA is TGCGCCAGCAGGGCGACAGGGCTTGCTGGAAACACCATATATTTT. The V gene is TRBV5-1, the J gene TRBJ1-3, with 7 bases identical to TRBD1. This CDR3 is built from 15 residues. The ends lost 5 bases at V and 2 bases at J; junction bases unmatched: 7. CDR1 is SGHRS and CDR2 is YFSETQ in the germline V gene.

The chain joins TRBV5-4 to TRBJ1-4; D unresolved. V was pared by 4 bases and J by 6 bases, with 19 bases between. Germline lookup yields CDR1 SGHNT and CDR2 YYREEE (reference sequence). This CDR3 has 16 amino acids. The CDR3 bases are TGTGCCAGCAGCCGCCGATTAGACGAACGATATGAAAAACTGTTTTTT. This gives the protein CASSRRLDERYEKLFF.

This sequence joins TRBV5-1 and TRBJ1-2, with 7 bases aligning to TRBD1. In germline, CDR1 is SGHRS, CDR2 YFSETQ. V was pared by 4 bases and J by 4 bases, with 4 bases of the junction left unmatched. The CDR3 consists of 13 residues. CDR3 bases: TGCGCCAGCAGCGTCGACAGGGCCTATGGCTACACCTTC. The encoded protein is CASSVDRAYGYTF.

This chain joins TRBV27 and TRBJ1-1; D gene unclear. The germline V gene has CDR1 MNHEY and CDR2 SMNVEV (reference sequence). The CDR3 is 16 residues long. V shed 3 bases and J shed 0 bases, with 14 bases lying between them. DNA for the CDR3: TGTGCCAGCAGTTTCTCCCGGGGAGGGATGAACACTGAAGCTTTCTTT. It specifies CASSFSRGGMNTEAFF.

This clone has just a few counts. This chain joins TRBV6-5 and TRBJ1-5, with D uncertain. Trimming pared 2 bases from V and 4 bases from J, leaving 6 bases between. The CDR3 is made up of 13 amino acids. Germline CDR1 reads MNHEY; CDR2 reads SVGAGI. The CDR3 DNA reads TGTGCCAGCAGTTACGGCAGAAATCAGCCCCAGCATTTT. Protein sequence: CASSYGRNQPQHF.